The 5 T cell receptor beta chains presented below share a single source sample, sequenced in a study of beta chain bispecific antibodies for T cell cancers. Study-level points and caveats: In these mixed samples, most targeted TRBV reads derived from the leukemia cell line. Anti-TRBV12 exposure, compared with anti-CD19, reduced the TRBV12-3 proportion of TRBV signal by around 99%.

MiXCR was run by TCRdb on the 5' RACE reads, yielding one entry per CDR3 protein. This sample has around 19,000 distinct CDR3 sequences, with 2% to 2.5% found just once. Expansion lasted around 3 days, with either anti-CD3 antibody OKT3 or CD3/CD28 beads. No antigen has been assigned to these receptors. Sequencing was performed on healthy donor T cells cultured with leukemia cells, taken from a culture containing a bispecific antibody targeting TCR Vbeta12. The receptors derive from a human donor in good health. Some clones in this sample may be carry-over from other donors' samples.

As for this clonotype: A read error may explain this, as a much larger clone is one base away. The rearrangement uses TRBV19 and TRBJ1-2, with TRBD1 as a possible D gene (5 bases). Looked up from germline, CDR1 is LNHDA and CDR2 is SQIVND (reference sequence). The CDR3 is 14 amino acids. The germline V and J ends were trimmed by 1 base and 6 bases, with 12 bases remaining between them. The CDR3 DNA is TGTGCCAGTAGTATAGTGTTAGGGGCGGATGGCTACACCTTC. It is translated as CASSIVLGADGYTF.

This clonotype was seen many times. The rearrangement joins TRBV20-1 to TRBJ1-5; D might be TRBD1 (5 bases). From germline, CDR1 is DFQATT and CDR2 SNEGSKA (reference sequence). This CDR3 is 14 amino acids long. V was trimmed by 6 bases and J by 2 bases, leaving 14 bases between them. The CDR3 coding sequence is TGCAGTGCCCGATGGGGGGGGGGCAATCAGCCCCAGCATTTT. This translates into CSARWGGGNQPQHF.

This clonotype is classed as medium-sized. The chain is built from TRBV7-2 and TRBJ2-5, with D tentatively TRBD1 (6 bases). The CDR3 is 14 residues long. Germline values: CDR1 SGHTA, CDR2 FQGNSA. Trimming stripped 5 bases from V and 0 bases from J, with 10 bases between. The CDR3 spells CASSENRDQETQYF. As DNA, the CDR3 is TGTGCCAGCAGCGAAAACAGGGACCAAGAGACCCAGTACTTC.

At least ten counts were recorded for this clonotype. The chain is built from TRBV20-1 and TRBJ2-7; D ambiguous. CDR1 is DFQATT and CDR2 is SNEGSKA in the germline V gene (reference sequence). The CDR3 contains 11 residues. Trimming cost V 3 bases and J 3 bases, with 6 bases left between them. This chain's CDR3 is CSARADYEQYF. The CDR3 nucleotides read TGCAGTGCTAGGGCGGACTACGAGCAGTACTTC.

Many counts were recorded for this clonotype. J is TRBJ2-1 and V is TRBV7-8, with 8 bases identical to TRBD2. The CDR3 is 14 residues long. Germline V lookup: CDR1 SGHVS, CDR2 FQNEAQ. V lost 2 bases and J lost 8; bases outside the gene matches: 5. The CDR3 region is CASSLSGTSDEQFF. Here the CDR3 DNA reads TGTGCCAGCAGCTTATCCGGGACTAGTGATGAGCAGTTCTTC.